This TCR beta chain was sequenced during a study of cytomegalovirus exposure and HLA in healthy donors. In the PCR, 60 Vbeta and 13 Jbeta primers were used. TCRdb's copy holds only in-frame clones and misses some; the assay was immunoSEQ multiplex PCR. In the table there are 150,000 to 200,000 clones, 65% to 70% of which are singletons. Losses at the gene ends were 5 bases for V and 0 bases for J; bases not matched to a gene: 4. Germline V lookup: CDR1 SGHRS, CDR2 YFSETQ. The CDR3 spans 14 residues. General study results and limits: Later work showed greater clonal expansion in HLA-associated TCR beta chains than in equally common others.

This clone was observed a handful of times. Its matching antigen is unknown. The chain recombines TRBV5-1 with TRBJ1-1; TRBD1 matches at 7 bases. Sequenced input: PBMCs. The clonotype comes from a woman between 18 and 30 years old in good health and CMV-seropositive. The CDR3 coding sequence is TGCGCCAGCAGTTTCGACAGGGTGAACACTGAAGCTTTCTTT. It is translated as CASSFDRVNTEAFF.